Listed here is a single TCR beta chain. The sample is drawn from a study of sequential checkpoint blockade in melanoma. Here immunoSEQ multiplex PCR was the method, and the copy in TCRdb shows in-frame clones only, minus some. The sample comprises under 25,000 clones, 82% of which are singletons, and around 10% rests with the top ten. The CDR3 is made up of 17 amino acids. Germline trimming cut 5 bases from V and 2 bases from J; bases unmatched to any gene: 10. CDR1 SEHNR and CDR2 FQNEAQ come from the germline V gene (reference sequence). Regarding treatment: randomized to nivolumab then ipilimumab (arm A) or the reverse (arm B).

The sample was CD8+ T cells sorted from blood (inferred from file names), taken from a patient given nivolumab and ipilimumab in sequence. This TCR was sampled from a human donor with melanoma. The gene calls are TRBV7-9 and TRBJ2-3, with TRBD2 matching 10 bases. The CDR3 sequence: CASSPQIAGGNTDTQYF. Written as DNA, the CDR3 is TGTGCCAGCAGCCCTCAAATAGCGGGAGGAAACACAGATACGCAGTATTTT.